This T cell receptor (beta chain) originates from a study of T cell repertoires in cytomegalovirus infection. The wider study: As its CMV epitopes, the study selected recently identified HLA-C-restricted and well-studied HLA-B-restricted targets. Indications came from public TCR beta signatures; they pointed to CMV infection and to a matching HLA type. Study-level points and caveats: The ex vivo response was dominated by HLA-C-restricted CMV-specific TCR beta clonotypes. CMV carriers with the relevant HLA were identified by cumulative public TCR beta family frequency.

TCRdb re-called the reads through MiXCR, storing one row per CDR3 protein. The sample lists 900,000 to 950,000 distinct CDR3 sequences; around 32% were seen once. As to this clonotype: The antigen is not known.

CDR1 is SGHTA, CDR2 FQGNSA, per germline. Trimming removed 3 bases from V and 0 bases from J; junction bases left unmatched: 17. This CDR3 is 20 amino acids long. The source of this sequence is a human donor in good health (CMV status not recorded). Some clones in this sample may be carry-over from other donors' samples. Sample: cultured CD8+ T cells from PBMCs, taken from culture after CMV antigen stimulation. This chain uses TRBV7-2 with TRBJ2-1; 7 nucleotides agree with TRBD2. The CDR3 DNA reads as TGTGCCAGCAGCTTGGAGAGGGGAAGAGCGGGGTCCATCTCCTACAATGAGCAGTTCTTC. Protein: CASSLERGRAGSISYNEQFF.